The clone carrying this TCR beta chain was seen a few times. This record belongs to a study of T-cell reconstitution after alpha-beta-depleted transplantation in children. Unique molecular identifiers were built into the TCRbeta library. TCRdb called the PCR reads again in MiXCR, with one record for every CDR3 protein. Altogether around 600,000 distinct CDR3 sequences are present, around a sixth being singletons, with the ten largest covering approximately 1%. This TCR derives from a human donor who donated a stem cell graft to a child with acute myeloid leukemia. The material was PBMCs from the stem cell graft donor, obtained from the stem cell graft.

CDR3 bases: TGTGCCAGCAGTTCCGGTAACGCCTACGAGCAGTACGTC. Residues: CASSSGNAYEQYV. The chain is built from TRBV12-3 or TRBV12-4 and TRBJ2-7; D call uncertain. The CDR3 is 13 residues long. Trimming removed 4 bases at V and 2 bases at J, with 9 bases between.